This T cell receptor beta chain is from a study of blood T cell repertoires in COVID-19. Study context: Samples of COVID-19 (acute and convalescent) were obtained from the United States, Italy and Spain.

CDR1 is LGHNT and CDR2 is FRNRAP in the germline V gene. The J segment lost 4 bases and the V segment lost 5 bases, leaving 6 bases of the junction unmatched. CDR3 length equals 14 residues. Authors' methods: Cell counts per sample came from amplifying reference gene primers. This table comes from immunoSEQ multiplex PCR, and its TCRdb copy is limited to in-frame clones, with some not included. The V and J calls and the clone size are those of that table, but D and trimming were determined from the DNA. The table shows a few hundred thousand clones, with nearly 85% occurring only once. The clonotype comes from a human donor in a cohort sampled during active COVID-19. This chain uses TRBV12-5 with TRBJ2-7; 9 nucleotides agree with TRBD1. Source material: peripheral blood. The CDR3 nucleotides read TGTGCTAGTGGTCCCGGACAGGGGCGGTACGAGCAGTACTTC. It yields the protein CASGPGQGRYEQYF.